Listed here are 21 T cell receptor beta chains from one sample, sequenced in a study of T-cell reconstitution after alpha-beta-depleted transplantation in children. Unique molecular identifiers were used to barcode this TCRbeta library. From the PCR reads, TCRdb called clonotypes with MiXCR, one entry per CDR3 protein. The sample records 73,000 or so distinct CDR3 sequences, over 4.5% being singletons. The material sequenced was PBMCs, mostly from graft donor cells, taken 180 days after TCRalphabeta/CD19-depleted stem cell transplant. These receptors all stem from a boy in the first two years of life who had a stem cell transplant for acute myeloid leukemia, so the T cells may come from the graft donor.

This clonotype has a handful of counts. V usage is TRBV5-4 and J usage is TRBJ2-3; the match to TRBD1 covers 8 bases. Germline values: CDR1 SGHNT, CDR2 YYREEE (reference sequence). CDR3 length: 16 residues. With 0 bases clipped from V and 5 bases from J, the junction kept 8 bases outside the gene matches. The CDR3 DNA is TGTGCCAGCAGCTTGGTCCAGGGGGCGTTGGGAGATACGCAGTATTTT. This sequence encodes CASSLVQGALGDTQYF.

The V and J genes are TRBV4-3 and TRBJ2-2; TRBD2 agrees at 11 bases. J gave up 4 bases and V 1 base, and 8 bases lay outside the gene matches. The germline V gene has CDR1 LGHNA and CDR2 YSLEER. The CDR3 consists of 18 residues. The CDR3 DNA follows: TGCGCCAGCAGCCAAGCCCATACTAGCGGGGGTGGCACCGGGGAGCTGTTTTTT. This codes for CASSQAHTSGGGTGELFF.

Many counts were recorded for this clonotype. This CDR3 reads CAISDPDRGYGYTF. Written as DNA, the CDR3 is TGTGCCATCAGTGACCCCGACAGGGGGTATGGCTACACCTTC. The chain links TRBV10-3 to TRBJ1-2; 9 bases match TRBD1. The germline V gene has CDR1 ENHRY and CDR2 SYGVKD. The CDR3 spans 14 residues. V shed 3 bases and J 5 bases; nucleotides not matched to a gene: 4.

This clonotype showed up many times. The chain recombines TRBV5-1 with TRBJ2-7; D may be TRBD2 (5 bases). CDR3 length: 14 amino acids. Trimming removed 0 bases from V and 2 bases from J, with 9 bases in between. Per the germline V gene, CDR1 is SGHRS and CDR2 is YFSETQ. The CDR3 bases are TGCGCCAGCAGCTTGGAATCGCGGGCCTACGAGCAGTACTTC. It codes for CASSLESRAYEQYF.

The J gene is TRBJ2-2, the V gene TRBV23-1; 8 positions agree with TRBD1. TRBV23-1 is annotated as an ORF whose role is uncertain. The trim removed 8 bases at V and 1 base at J, leaving 0 bases unmatched. CDR3 size: 13 residues. The DNA for the CDR3 is TGCGCCAGCGGGACAGGGAACACCGGGGAGCTGTTTTTT. Its protein product is CASGTGNTGELFF.

The sample holds many counts of this clonotype. The genes are TRBV29-1 and TRBJ2-5; D is possibly TRBD1 (6 bases). The CDR3 contains 12 residues. The ends were cut back, 7 bases at V and 4 bases at J, with 13 bases in the middle. CDR1 and CDR2 from the germline V gene are SQVTM and ANQGSEA. For the CDR3, the DNA is TGCAGCGCACCGGACAGATTAGAGACCCAGTACTTC. This encodes CSAPDRLETQYF.

At least ten counts were recorded for this clonotype. This chain uses TRBV5-1 with TRBJ2-3; TRBD2 matches 9 bases. This CDR3 is 15 amino acids long. V trimming: 1 base; J trimming: 4 bases; junction bases outside the gene matches: 4. The germline V gene has CDR1 SGHRS and CDR2 YFSETQ. CDR3: CASSLRTSAADTQYF. CDR3 in DNA: TGCGCCAGCAGCTTGAGGACTAGCGCTGCAGATACGCAGTATTTT.

This clonotype was observed at least ten times. This sequence joins TRBV20-1 and TRBJ2-3, with D possibly matching TRBD1 (6 bases). V lost 0 bases and J 2 bases, leaving 21 bases between the germline ends. This CDR3 is built from 18 residues. The germline CDR1 and CDR2 sequences are DFQATT and SNEGSKA (reference sequence). CDR3 amino acids: CSARDTSRAGTHTDTQYF. CDR3 in DNA: TGCAGTGCTAGAGATACATCGCGGGCCGGGACACACACAGATACGCAGTATTTT.

The table lists this clonotype with many counts. In DNA form, the CDR3 reads TGCGCCAGCGCCTGGGACCAAACGCAAGAGACCCAGTACTTC. This sequence encodes CASAWDQTQETQYF. The chain has TRBV5-1 and TRBJ2-5, with D possibly called TRBD1 or TRBD2 (5 bases each). V was clipped by 7 bases and J by 2 bases, with 15 bases between them. This CDR3 comprises 14 residues. Germline V gene lookup returns CDR1 SGHRS and CDR2 YFSETQ.

This clonotype was observed many times. The chain couples TRBV20-1 to TRBJ2-7, with no clear D. The CDR3 is made up of 12 amino acids. V was shortened by 1 base and J by 3 bases, with 7 bases between the two germline ends. Germline CDR1 and CDR2: DFQATT and SNEGSKA (reference sequence). This CDR3 is CSARGGIYEQYF. In DNA, the CDR3 is TGCAGTGCTAGAGGGGGAATCTACGAGCAGTACTTC.

J is TRBJ1-1 and V is TRBV11-2, with D hard to call. Germline values: CDR1 SGHAT, CDR2 FQNNGV. V was pared by 2 bases and J by 1 base, with 11 bases between. The CDR3 covers 15 residues. This chain's CDR3 is CASSLTRAPNTEAFF. CDR3 DNA sequence: TGTGCCAGCAGCTTAACACGGGCGCCGAACACTGAAGCTTTCTTT.

In this sample, this clonotype turned up many times. The genes are TRBV9 and TRBJ2-2; a possible D gene is TRBD2 (5 bases). V lost 4 bases and J lost 8, with 15 bases in between. The CDR3 spans 14 residues. The V gene's germline CDR1 is SGDLS and CDR2 YYNGEE. CDR3 coding DNA: TGTGCCAGCAGCCCAAAGAGGGCCGAAGGGGAGCTGTTTTTT. This sequence encodes CASSPKRAEGELFF.

This clonotype was counted ten times or more. The chain is built from TRBV12-3 or TRBV12-4 and TRBJ2-5; D gene unclear. Trimming left V 4 bases short and J 2 bases short, with 8 bases between. The CDR3 spans 13 residues. CDR3 coding DNA: TGTGCCAGCAGTTCCCCCGGGCAAGAGACCCAGTACTTC. Amino acid sequence: CASSSPGQETQYF.

This clonotype is medium-sized by share. The chain joins TRBV3-1 to TRBJ1-1, with D maybe TRBD1 (5 bases). Trimming left V 4 bases short and J 2 bases short, with 14 bases between. Germline-derived CDR1 and CDR2 are LGHDT and YNNKEL (reference sequence). This CDR3 spans 15 amino acids. The CDR3 is CASSRSPGPNTEAFF. The CDR3 DNA reads TGTGCCAGCAGCCGCTCTCCGGGACCCAACACTGAAGCTTTCTTT.

This clonotype was seen repeatedly, ten times or more. The chain joins TRBV29-1 to TRBJ2-3, with TRBD1 as a possible D gene (6 bases). V dropped 5 bases and J dropped 4 bases, with 10 bases sitting between them. CDR3 length: 12 residues. Germline assignment: CDR1 SQVTM and CDR2 ANQGSEA. DNA of the CDR3: TGCAGCGTTAACAGGGTAGCAGATACGCAGTATTTT. Protein: CSVNRVADTQYF.

Ten or more counts support this clonotype. The CDR3 DNA reads TGTGCCAGCAGCCAGGACCGGTGGGAAGCTTTCTTT. Translation gives CASSQDRWEAFF. This chain uses TRBV3-1 with TRBJ1-1; D is undetermined. CDR3 length: 12 amino acids. V was trimmed by 3 bases and J by 8 bases, leaving 10 bases between them. Germline V gene sequence: CDR1 LGHDT, CDR2 YNNKEL (reference sequence).

This clonotype was seen at least ten times. This chain connects TRBV5-1 to TRBJ2-3, with 9 bases that match TRBD1. The CDR3 totals 15 residues. Trimming took 4 bases from V and 1 from J; bases not matched to a gene: 4. Germline V gene sequence: CDR1 SGHRS, CDR2 YFSETQ. CDR3 DNA sequence: TGCGCCAGCAGCCCTACAGGGGGCCGCACAGATACGCAGTATTTT. Translation gives CASSPTGGRTDTQYF.

This clonotype appeared many times. The chain couples TRBV12-3 or TRBV12-4 to TRBJ1-4, with 7 bases that match TRBD1. The CDR3 covers 15 residues. The junction had 6 bases not matched to a gene; V was cut back by 4 bases and J by 4 bases. CDR3 amino acids: CASSSRTGVNEKLFF. CDR3 nucleotide sequence: TGTGCCAGCAGTTCCCGGACAGGAGTTAATGAAAAACTGTTTTTT.

This clonotype was recorded at least ten times. The chain has TRBV6-2 or TRBV6-3 and TRBJ1-1; D perhaps matches TRBD1 (6 bases). CDR3 size: 12 residues. The V and J ends lost 5 bases and 6 bases respectively, with 10 bases between them. The germline CDR1 and CDR2 sequences are MNHEY and SVGEGT. The CDR3 nucleotides are TGTGCCAGCAGTCAGGGGTTCCCTGAAGCTTTCTTT. Amino acids: CASSQGFPEAFF.

This clonotype has ten or more counts. This chain joins TRBV11-3 and TRBJ2-3; TRBD1 aligns across 9 bases. Per the germline V gene, CDR1 is SGHNT and CDR2 is YENEEA. Trimming at V came to 5 bases and at J to 6 bases, leaving 6 bases not matched to a gene. This CDR3 contains 14 residues. The CDR3 loop is CASSRDRAGDTQYF. Here the CDR3 DNA reads TGTGCCAGCAGCCGGGACAGGGCTGGGGATACGCAGTATTTT.

Ten or more counts support this clonotype. The CDR3 region is CASSPGVANSPLHF. The CDR3 DNA follows: TGTGCCAGCAGCCCAGGGGTAGCGAATTCACCCCTCCACTTT. This chain joins TRBV7-3 and TRBJ1-6; tentative D call: TRBD1 (6 bases). V lost 5 bases, J lost 7 bases, and 12 bases lay in between. CDR1 and CDR2 from the germline V gene are SGHTA and FQGTGA. The CDR3 loop spans 14 amino acids.